This T cell receptor (beta chain) emerged from a study of blood T cell repertoires in COVID-19. Study as a whole: Specimens from acute and convalescent COVID-19 originated in the United States, Italy and Spain.

Trimming removed 3 bases from V and 1 base from J; junction bases left unmatched: 4. Germline V gene lookup returns CDR1 SGHTA and CDR2 FQGNSA. This CDR3 has 16 amino acids. Measured with immunoSEQ multiplex PCR; TCRdb has only the in-frame clones, and not every one. This table has about 170,000 clones, 86% appearing once. The sequenced material came from peripheral blood. V and J are TRBV7-2 and TRBJ2-1, with 9 positions matching TRBD2. The sequence derives from a man in his 70s with acute or convalescent COVID-19. The CDR3 bases are TGTGCCAGCAGCTTGTCTAGCGGGACTTCCTACAATGAGCAGTTCTTC. Translating it yields CASSLSSGTSYNEQFF.